This T cell receptor (beta chain) was obtained from a study of vaccination and CD4 T cells after COVID-19. In the study overall: The post-COVID samples were taken a median approximately 3.5 months after diagnosis, anywhere from 35 to 161.

The treatment here: roughly 10-day PBMC culture with coronavirus spike peptide pools or control peptides (ViraFEST assay). Under the ViraFEST approach, antigen-specific T cells were expanded with peptide pools and TCRs subsequently sequenced. Between the trimmed V and J ends, which lost 8 bases and 1 base, there was a span of 17 bases. The CDR3 sequence is 16 residues long. Per the germline V gene, CDR1 is MNHEY and CDR2 is SVGEGT. Regarding this clonotype: Its antigen is undetermined.

Cultured CD4+ T cell DNA underwent sequencing with the Oncomine TCR Beta short-read assay. Genomic DNA was taken out of cultured CD4+ T cells by extraction. TCRdb processed the PCR reads anew with MiXCR; each CDR3 protein has one entry. The data show 17,000 or so distinct CDR3 sequences, less than 40% seen once. The sequence derives from a human donor with COVID-19. Material: cultured CD4+ T cells from blood. V is TRBV6-2 or TRBV6-3 and J is TRBJ1-4; D gene unclear. CDR3 loop: CASETGPLGTNEKLFF. The CDR3 bases are TGTGCCAGCGAGACCGGGCCTTTAGGAACTAATGAAAAACTGTTTTTT.